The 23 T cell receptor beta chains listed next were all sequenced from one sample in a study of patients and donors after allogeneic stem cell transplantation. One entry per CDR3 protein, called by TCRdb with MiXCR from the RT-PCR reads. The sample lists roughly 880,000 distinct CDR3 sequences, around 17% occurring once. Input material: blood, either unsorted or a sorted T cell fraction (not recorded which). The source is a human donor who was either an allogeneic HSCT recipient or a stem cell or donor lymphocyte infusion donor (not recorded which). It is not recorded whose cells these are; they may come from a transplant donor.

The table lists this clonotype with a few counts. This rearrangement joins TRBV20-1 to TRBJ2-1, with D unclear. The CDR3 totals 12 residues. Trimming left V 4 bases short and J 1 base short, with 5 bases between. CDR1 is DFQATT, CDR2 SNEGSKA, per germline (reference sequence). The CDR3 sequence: CSAIGSYNEQFF. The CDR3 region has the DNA TGCAGTGCTATTGGGTCCTACAATGAGCAGTTCTTC.

CDR3 sequence reads: CASSGGLAGNTDTQYF. Written as DNA, the CDR3 is TGTGCCAGCAGCGGGGGACTAGCGGGGAACACAGATACGCAGTATTTT. This rearrangement joins TRBV7-3 to TRBJ2-3, with 13 bases aligning to TRBD2. CDR3 length: 16 amino acids. Germline V gives CDR1 SGHTA, CDR2 FQGTGA. Losses at the gene ends were 5 bases for V and 2 bases for J; bases not matched to a gene: 4.

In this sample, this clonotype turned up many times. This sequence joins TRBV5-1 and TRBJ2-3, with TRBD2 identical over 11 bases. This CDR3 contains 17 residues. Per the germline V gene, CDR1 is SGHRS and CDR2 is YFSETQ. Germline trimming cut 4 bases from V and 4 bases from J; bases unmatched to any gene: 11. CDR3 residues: CASSLATLAGVPDTQYF. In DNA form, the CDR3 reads TGCGCCAGCAGCCTCGCAACACTAGCGGGAGTACCAGATACGCAGTATTTT.

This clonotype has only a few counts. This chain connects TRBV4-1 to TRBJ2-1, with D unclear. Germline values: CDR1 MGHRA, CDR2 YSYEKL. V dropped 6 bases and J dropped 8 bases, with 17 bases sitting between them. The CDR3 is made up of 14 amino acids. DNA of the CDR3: TGCGCCAGCAGTCGATCCCCCCTATCGGATGAGCAGTTCTTC. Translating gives CASSRSPLSDEQFF.

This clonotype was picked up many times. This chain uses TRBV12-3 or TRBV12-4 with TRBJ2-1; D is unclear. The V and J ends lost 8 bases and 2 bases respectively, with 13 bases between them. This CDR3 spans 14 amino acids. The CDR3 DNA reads TGTGCCAGCTCACTACTTGAAGCCTACAATGAGCAGTTCTTC. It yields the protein CASSLLEAYNEQFF.

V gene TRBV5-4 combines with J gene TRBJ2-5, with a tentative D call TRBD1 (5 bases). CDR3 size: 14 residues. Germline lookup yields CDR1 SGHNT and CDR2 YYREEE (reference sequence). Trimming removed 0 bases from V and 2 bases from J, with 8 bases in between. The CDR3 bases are TGTGCCAGCAGCTTGGGACAGTCACAAGAGACCCAGTACTTC. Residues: CASSLGQSQETQYF.

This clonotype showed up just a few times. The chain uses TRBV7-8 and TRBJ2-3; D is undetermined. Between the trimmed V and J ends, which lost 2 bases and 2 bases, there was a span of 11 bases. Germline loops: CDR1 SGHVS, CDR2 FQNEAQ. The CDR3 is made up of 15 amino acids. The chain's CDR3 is CASSLPFHHTDTQYF. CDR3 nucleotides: TGTGCCAGCAGCTTACCCTTCCATCACACAGATACGCAGTATTTT. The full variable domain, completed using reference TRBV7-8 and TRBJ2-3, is GAGVSQSPRYKVAKRGQDVALRCDPISGHVSLFWYQQALGQGPEFLTYFQNEAQLDKSGLPSDRFFAERPEGSVSTLKIQRTQQEDSAVYLCASSLPFHHTDTQYFGPGTRLTVL.

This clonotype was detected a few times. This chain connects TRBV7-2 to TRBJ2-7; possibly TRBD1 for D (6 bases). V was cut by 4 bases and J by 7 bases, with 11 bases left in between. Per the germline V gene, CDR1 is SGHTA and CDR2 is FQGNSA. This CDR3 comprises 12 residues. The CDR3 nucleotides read TGTGCCAGCAGCTCTTTAACAGGGGAGCAGTACTTC. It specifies CASSSLTGEQYF.

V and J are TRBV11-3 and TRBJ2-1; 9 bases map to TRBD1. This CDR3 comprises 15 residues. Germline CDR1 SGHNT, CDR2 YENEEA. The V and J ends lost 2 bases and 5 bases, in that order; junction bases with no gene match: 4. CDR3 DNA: TGTGCCAGCAGCTTACCGACAGGGGGACACAATGAGCAGTTCTTC. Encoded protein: CASSLPTGGHNEQFF.

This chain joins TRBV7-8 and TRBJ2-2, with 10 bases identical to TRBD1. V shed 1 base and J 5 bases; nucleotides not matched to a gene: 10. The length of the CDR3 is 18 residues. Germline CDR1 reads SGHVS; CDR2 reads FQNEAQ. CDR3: CASSLGFRDRGRTGELFF. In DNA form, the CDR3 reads TGTGCCAGCAGCTTAGGTTTTCGGGACAGGGGAAGGACCGGGGAGCTGTTTTTT.

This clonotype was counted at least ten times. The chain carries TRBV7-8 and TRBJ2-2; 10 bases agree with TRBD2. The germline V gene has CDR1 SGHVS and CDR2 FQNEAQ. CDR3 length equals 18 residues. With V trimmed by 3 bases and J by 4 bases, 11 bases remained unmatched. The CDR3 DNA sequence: TGTGCCAGCAGCTTCTTAAATCTAGCGGGAGTGGGCACCGGGGAGCTGTTTTTT. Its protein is CASSFLNLAGVGTGELFF.

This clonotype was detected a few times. The CDR3 sequence: CATSDHRTGSYGYTF. The CDR3 bases are TGTGCCACCAGTGACCATAGGACAGGGTCGTATGGCTACACCTTC. This sequence joins TRBV24-1 and TRBJ1-2; 8 bases align to TRBD1. The CDR3 sequence is 15 residues long. The J segment lost 5 bases and the V segment lost 4 bases, leaving 8 bases of the junction unmatched. Germline V gives CDR1 KGHDR, CDR2 SFDVKD.

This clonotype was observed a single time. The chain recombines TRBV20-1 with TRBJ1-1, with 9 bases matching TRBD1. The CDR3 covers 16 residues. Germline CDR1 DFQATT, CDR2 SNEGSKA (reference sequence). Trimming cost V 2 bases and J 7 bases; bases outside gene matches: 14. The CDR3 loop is CSARRGSGTGTNEAFF. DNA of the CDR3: TGCAGTGCTAGAAGGGGTTCCGGGACAGGGACGAATGAAGCTTTCTTT.

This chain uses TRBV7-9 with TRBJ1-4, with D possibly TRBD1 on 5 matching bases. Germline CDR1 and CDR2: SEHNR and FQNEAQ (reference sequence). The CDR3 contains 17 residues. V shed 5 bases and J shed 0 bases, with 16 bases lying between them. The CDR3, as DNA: TGTGCCAGCAGCCCCAGAGGAAGGGGTCCAACTAATGAAAAACTGTTTTTT. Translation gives CASSPRGRGPTNEKLFF.

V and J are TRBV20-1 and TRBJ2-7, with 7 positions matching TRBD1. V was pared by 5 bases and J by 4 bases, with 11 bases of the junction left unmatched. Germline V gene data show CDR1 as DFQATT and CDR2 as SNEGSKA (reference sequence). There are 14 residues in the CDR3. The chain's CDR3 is CSALSGTDIYEQYF. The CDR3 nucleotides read TGCAGTGCTCTTTCCGGGACAGATATTTACGAGCAGTACTTC.

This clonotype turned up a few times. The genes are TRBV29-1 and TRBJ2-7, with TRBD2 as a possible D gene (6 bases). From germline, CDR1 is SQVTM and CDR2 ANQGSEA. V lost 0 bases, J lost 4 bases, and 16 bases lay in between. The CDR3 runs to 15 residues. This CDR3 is CSVEDQLAGRYEQYF. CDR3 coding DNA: TGCAGCGTTGAAGACCAGTTGGCGGGGAGGTACGAGCAGTACTTC.

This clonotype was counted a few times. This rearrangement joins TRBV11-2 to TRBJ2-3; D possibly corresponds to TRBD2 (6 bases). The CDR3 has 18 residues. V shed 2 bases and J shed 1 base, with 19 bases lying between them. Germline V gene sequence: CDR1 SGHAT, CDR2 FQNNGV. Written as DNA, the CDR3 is TGTGCCAGCAGCTTAATGAAACGGGGGAAGGAAGGCACAGATACGCAGTATTTT. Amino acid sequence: CASSLMKRGKEGTDTQYF.

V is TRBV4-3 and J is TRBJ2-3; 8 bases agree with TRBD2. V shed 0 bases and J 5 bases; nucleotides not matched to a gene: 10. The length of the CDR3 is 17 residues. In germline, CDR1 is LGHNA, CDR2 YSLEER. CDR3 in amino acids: CASSQDVPGGPGDTQYF. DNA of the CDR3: TGCGCCAGCAGCCAAGATGTCCCGGGGGGGCCGGGAGATACGCAGTATTTT.

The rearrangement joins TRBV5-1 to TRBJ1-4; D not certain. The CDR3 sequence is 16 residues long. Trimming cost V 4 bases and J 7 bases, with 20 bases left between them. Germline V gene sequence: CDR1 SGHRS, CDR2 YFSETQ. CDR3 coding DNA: TGCGCCAGCAGCAGTGTCCTCCCCGGTAGTGGTGAAAAACTGTTTTTT. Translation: CASSSVLPGSGEKLFF.

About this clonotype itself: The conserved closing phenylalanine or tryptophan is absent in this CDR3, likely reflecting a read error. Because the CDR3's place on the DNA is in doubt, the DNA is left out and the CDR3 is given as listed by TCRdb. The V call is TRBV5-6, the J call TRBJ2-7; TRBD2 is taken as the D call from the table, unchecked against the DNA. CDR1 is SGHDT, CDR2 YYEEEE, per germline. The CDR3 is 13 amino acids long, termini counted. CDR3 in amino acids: CASRFGLAGGTLR.

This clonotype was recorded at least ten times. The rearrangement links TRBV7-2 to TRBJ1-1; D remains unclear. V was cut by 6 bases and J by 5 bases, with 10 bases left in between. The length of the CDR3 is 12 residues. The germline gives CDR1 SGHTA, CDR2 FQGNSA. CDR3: CASSSGRTEAFF. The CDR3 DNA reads TGTGCCAGCAGTTCGGGCAGGACTGAAGCTTTCTTT.

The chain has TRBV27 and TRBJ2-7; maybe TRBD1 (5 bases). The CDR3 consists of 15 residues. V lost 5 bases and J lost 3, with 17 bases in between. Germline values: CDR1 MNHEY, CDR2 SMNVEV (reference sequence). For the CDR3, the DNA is TGTGCCAGCAGTGTTCAGGGTAAGGGGTACTACGAGCAGTACTTC. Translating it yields CASSVQGKGYYEQYF.

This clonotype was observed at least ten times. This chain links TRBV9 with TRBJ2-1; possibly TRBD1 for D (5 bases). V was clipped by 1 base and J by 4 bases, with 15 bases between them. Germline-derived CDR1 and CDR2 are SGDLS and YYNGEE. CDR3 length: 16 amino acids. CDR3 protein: CASSVSPGALYNEQFF. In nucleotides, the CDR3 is TGTGCCAGCAGCGTAAGTCCTGGGGCGCTTTACAATGAGCAGTTCTTC. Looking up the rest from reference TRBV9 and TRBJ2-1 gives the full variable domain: DSGVTQTPKHLITATGQRVTLRCSPRSGDLSVYWYQQSLDQGLQFLIQYYNGEERAKGNILERFSAQQFPDLHSELNLSSLELGDSALYFCASSVSPGALYNEQFFGPGTRLTVL.